This paragraph reports one T cell receptor beta chain. This sample was taken from a study of blood T cell repertoires in COVID-19. Study-wide background: Specimens from acute and convalescent COVID-19 originated in the United States, Italy and Spain. PBMCs, B-cell-depleted T cells, or T cells were the source of the cDNA or gDNA that made up the material.

In the source study's methods: Estimation of nucleated cell counts relied on the amplification of reference gene primers. Data came from immunoSEQ multiplex PCR; TCRdb stores just in-frame clones and leaves some out. V and J calls and clone size are given by that table; D and trimming were obtained from the DNA. The sample lists under 50,000 clones; over 80% were seen once. The CDR3 is 17 residues long. The germline gives CDR1 GTSNPN, CDR2 SVGIG (reference sequence). V was trimmed by 4 bases and J by 0 bases, leaving 19 bases between them. The sample comprised peripheral blood. The source of this sequence is a woman aged 40 to 50 with acute or convalescent COVID-19. V and J are TRBV30 and TRBJ1-5; D unresolved. This CDR3 reads CAWTPPVVGYSNQPQHF. DNA of the CDR3: TGTGCCTGGACCCCGCCCGTCGTCGGTTATAGCAATCAGCCCCAGCATTTT. Looking up the rest from reference TRBV30 and TRBJ1-5 gives the full variable domain: SQTIHQWPATLVQPVGSPLSLECTVEGTSNPNLYWYRQAAGRGLQLLFYSVGIGQISSEVPQNLSASRPQDRQFILSSKKLLLSDSGFYLCAWTPPVVGYSNQPQHFGDGTRLSIL.